A selection of T cell receptor beta chains follows, all from one sample in a study of blood T cell repertoires in COVID-19. Clones were read by immunoSEQ multiplex PCR, and TCRdb kept only the in-frame ones, dropping some. The data hold about 47,000 clones, with roughly four fifths observed a single time. The sample consisted of peripheral blood. These receptors came from a man in his 60s with active COVID-19. The CDR3 runs from the conserved cysteine through the conserved F or W. The D gene is left open where the match is weak. The size of a clone is reported for some rows only, either as once, few or many, or as a class for expanded clones.

-	TRBJ2-3	TRBD2	TRBV2	TGTGCCAGCAACCTCCCGGACAAAAAAGCGGGATCTAGCACAGATACGCAGTATTTT	CASNLPDKKAGSSTDTQYF
few	TRBJ1-4	-	TRBV4-2	TGTGCCAGCAGCTTGGTCGACTCGGAAAAACTGTTTTTT	CASSLVDSEKLFF
-	TRBJ2-7	TRBD2	TRBV5-1	TGCGCCAGCAGCTCGGGAATTTTTGGACTAGCGATCAACTACGAGCAGTACTTC	CASSSGIFGLAINYEQYF
-	TRBJ2-3	-	TRBV12-3/TRBV12-4	TGTGCCAGCAGTTTAGAGAGTGTTGGTACGCAGTATTTT	CASSLESVGTQYF
-	TRBJ1-1	-	TRBV7-2	TGTGCCAGCAGCTTAATTCCCACAGCGAACACTGAAGCTTTCTTT	CASSLIPTANTEAFF
-	TRBJ1-4	TRBD1	TRBV5-6	TGTGCCAGCAGCTTGGGGCCCAGGGGGCTGAAAGAAAAACTGTTTTTT	CASSLGPRGLKEKLFF
-	TRBJ2-5	TRBD1	TRBV10-3	TGTGCCATCAGTCCCGGGACAGGTGGAGAGACCCAGTACTTC	CAISPGTGGETQYF
-	TRBJ1-1	-	TRBV5-5	TGTGCCAGCAGCTTGGCAGGGTTGGTCCGAATGAACACTGAAGCTTTCTTT	CASSLAGLVRMNTEAFF
-	TRBJ1-4	TRBD1	TRBV7-9	TGTGCCAGCAGCCACAGACAGGGGGCGAGGGAAAAACTGTTTTTT	CASSHRQGAREKLFF
-	TRBJ2-7	-	TRBV27	TGTGCCAGCAGTTTCGGGGGATACGAGCAGTACTTC	CASSFGGYEQYF
-	TRBJ2-1	-	TRBV9	TGTGCCAGCAGCGTAGCACTACATCTCAACTACAATGAGCAGTTCTTC	CASSVALHLNYNEQFF
-	TRBJ2-3	TRBD2	TRBV25-1	TGTGCCAGCAGTGATAGCGGGGGGATCACAGATACGCAGTATTTT	CASSDSGGITDTQYF
-	TRBJ1-2	-	TRBV28	TGTGCCAGCAGTTTTTTGACTTACCGTGGCTACACCTTC	CASSFLTYRGYTF
-	TRBJ2-7	-	TRBV27	TGTGCCAGCAGTTTTGAGGGCAGCGAGCAGTACTTC	CASSFEGSEQYF
-	TRBJ2-3	-	TRBV29-1	TGCAGCGCCGCTTGGGGAGGAGGCACAGATACGCAGTATTTT	CSAAWGGGTDTQYF
once	TRBJ2-5	TRBD2	TRBV7-2	TGTGCCAGCAGCTTAGCACAGACTAGCGGGCAAGAGACCCAGTACTTC	CASSLAQTSGQETQYF
-	TRBJ1-3	-	TRBV20-1	TGCAGTGCTAGTAGTGTCGGTCGGGGGATGGGAAACACCATATATTTT	CSASSVGRGMGNTIYF
-	TRBJ1-1	-	TRBV4-1	TGCGCCAGCAGCCCTGACGGGGGTTTGACTGAAGCTTTCTTT	CASSPDGGLTEAFF
-	TRBJ2-7	-	TRBV6-1	TGTGCCAGCAGTGAATTACTCCCGGGACAAGGGGCCTACGAGCAGTACTTC	CASSELLPGQGAYEQYF
-	TRBJ2-4	TRBD2	TRBV7-2	TGTGCCAGCAGCTGGAGAGCGGGGGCTCAAAACATTCAGTACTTC	CASSWRAGAQNIQYF
few	TRBJ2-1	-	TRBV11-3	TGTGCCAGCAGCTCGGAGAAGGGGGTCGAATACAACAATGAGCAGTTCTTC	CASSSEKGVEYNNEQFF
-	TRBJ1-3	-	TRBV9	TGTGCCAGCAGCGTAGATGAGGGTTCTGGAAACACCATATATTTT	CASSVDEGSGNTIYF
-	TRBJ2-1	TRBD2	TRBV24-1	TGTGCCACCAGTGATCTTTGGACTAGTTCCTACAATGAGCAGTTCTTC	CATSDLWTSSYNEQFF
-	TRBJ2-6	TRBD2	TRBV28	TGTGCCAGCAGTTTATCGGGGGGTGCTGGGGCCAACGTCCTGACTTTC	CASSLSGGAGANVLTF
-	TRBJ2-1	-	TRBV6-6	TGTGCCAGCAGCCCCCTAGGTAATACTCCCCCGCGGTTCTTC	CASSPLGNTPPRFF
-	TRBJ2-1	TRBD1	TRBV28	TGTGCCAGCAGTTTATCCCGGGACAGGGCCTACAATGAGCAGTTCTTC	CASSLSRDRAYNEQFF
once	TRBJ1-4	TRBD1	TRBV29-1	TGCAGCGTACAGGGGGTGGATGAAAAACTGTTTTTT	CSVQGVDEKLFF